Described below is a single TCR beta chain sequence and its context. Its antigen is unknown. This record belongs to a study of shared clonotypes between healthy human individuals. Study-level information: The plates for each donor numbered three CD4 naive, three CD4 memory, two CD8 naive and one CD8 memory.

General study findings and limits: Sorted-subset samples were not fully sequenced, rarefaction indicated. What naive subsets generally showed was a larger estimated richness than memory subsets showed.

In the original analysis: Filtering differed because ImmunoSEQ produced junction-only sequences that carried no quality scores. Assay: immunoSEQ multiplex PCR; the TCRdb copy retains only in-frame clones and omits some. V, J and clone size were drawn from that table, and D and trimming were deduced from the DNA. The sample holds roughly 2.6 million clones, around 90% seen once. Germline-derived CDR1 and CDR2 are SGHKS and YYEKEE (reference sequence). Losses at the gene ends were 0 bases for V and 5 bases for J; bases not matched to a gene: 10. The length of the CDR3 is 18 residues. Source material: naive CD4+ T cells sorted from blood. Subset meaning: CD45RA+ positively selected. This TCR was sampled from a man aged 18 to 29 in good health. The V gene is TRBV5-5, the J gene TRBJ1-6, with 8 bases matching TRBD1. CDR3 nucleotides: TGTGCCAGCAGCTTGGAGATGACCGGACAGGGAAATAATTCACCCCTCCACTTT. It codes for CASSLEMTGQGNNSPLHF.